These 12 T cell receptor beta chains were all obtained from the same sample, sequenced in a study of T cell repertoires in cytomegalovirus infection. Each CDR3 protein is one row after TCRdb ran MiXCR on the reads. The sample consists of around 450,000 distinct CDR3 sequences, about 11% of them appearing once. Sample: PBMCs. Receptors were obtained from a human donor in good health (CMV status not recorded). Some clones in this sample may be carry-over from other donors' samples.

The table lists this clonotype with many counts. This chain links TRBV6-2 or TRBV6-3 with TRBJ1-5, with no clear D. This CDR3 has 13 amino acids. Trimming cost V 11 bases and J 1 base, with 12 bases left between them. Per the germline V gene, CDR1 is MNHEY and CDR2 is SVGEGT. For the CDR3, the DNA is TGTGCCGCCACCCGGACGAGCAATCAGCCCCAGCATTTT. This gives the protein CAATRTSNQPQHF.

This clonotype has ten or more counts. V usage is TRBV7-3 and J usage is TRBJ2-2; 10 bases align to TRBD2. The ends lost 5 bases at V and 7 bases at J; junction bases unmatched: 7. The CDR3 is made up of 15 amino acids. In germline, CDR1 is SGHTA, CDR2 FQGTGA. This chain's CDR3 is CASSLSGGANGELFF. Here the CDR3 DNA reads TGTGCCAGCAGCCTCAGCGGGGGGGCGAACGGGGAGCTGTTTTTT.

This clonotype was observed many times. Written as DNA, the CDR3 is TGTGCCAGCAGTTTAAGGACCGACTACAATGAGCAGTTCTTC. Its protein product is CASSLRTDYNEQFF. The chain combines TRBV12-3 or TRBV12-4 with TRBJ2-1; no clear D. This CDR3 contains 14 residues. Trimming pared 2 bases from V and 3 bases from J, leaving 8 bases between.

This clonotype was recorded at least ten times. The chain recombines TRBV6-6 with TRBJ2-5, with 8 bases identical to TRBD2. The CDR3 length is 15 residues. CDR1 MNHNY and CDR2 SVGAGI come from the germline V gene (reference sequence). Trimming removed 6 bases from V and 5 bases from J; junction bases left unmatched: 11. The CDR3 DNA sequence: TGTGCCAGCAGCCGCGCGGGGGGCCAACGGGAGACCCAGTACTTC. Protein: CASSRAGGQRETQYF.

Many counts were recorded for this clonotype. The chain carries TRBV11-1 and TRBJ1-1, with 9 bases identical to TRBD1. Germline V lookup: CDR1 SGHAT, CDR2 FQDESV (reference sequence). CDR3 size: 16 residues. Trimming removed 7 bases from V and 11 bases from J; junction bases left unmatched: 20. DNA for the CDR3: TGTGCCAGCACCAATTCCAGGGGGGACAGGGCATCGTGGGCTTTCTTT. Protein product: CASTNSRGDRASWAFF.

This clonotype was recorded many times. The V and J genes are TRBV4-1 and TRBJ2-3, with TRBD1 matching 7 bases. The CDR3 loop spans 18 amino acids. The germline gives CDR1 MGHRA, CDR2 YSYEKL. V lost 0 bases and J lost 7; bases outside the gene matches: 16. The CDR3 protein is CASSQESSQGNRWNTQYF. Written as DNA, the CDR3 is TGCGCCAGCAGCCAAGAGAGCTCACAGGGGAACAGGTGGAATACGCAGTATTTT.

This clonotype has ten or more counts. This sequence joins TRBV12-3 or TRBV12-4 and TRBJ2-1; 7 bases are shared with TRBD2. The CDR3 contains 12 residues. V was clipped by 5 bases and J by 7 bases; unmatched bases: 2. CDR3 in amino acids: CASSVLANEQFF. CDR3 sequence (DNA): TGTGCCAGCAGTGTACTAGCGAATGAGCAGTTCTTC.

The V and J genes are TRBV30 and TRBJ2-1; 16 bases agree with TRBD2. Germline lookup yields CDR1 GTSNPN and CDR2 SVGIG (reference sequence). The CDR3 has 18 amino acids. Germline trimming cut 1 base from V and 2 bases from J; bases unmatched to any gene: 5. DNA for the CDR3: TGTGCCTGGAGTGCAGGGACTAGCGGGAGGGCCCCCTACAATGAGCAGTTCTTC. Protein sequence: CAWSAGTSGRAPYNEQFF.

This clonotype has a count of ten or more. The chain uses TRBV12-5 and TRBJ1-5; TRBD1 aligns across 8 bases. CDR1 is LGHNT and CDR2 is FRNRAP in the germline V gene. Germline trimming cut 1 base from V and 2 bases from J; bases unmatched to any gene: 16. This CDR3 is 20 amino acids long. In DNA, the CDR3 is TGTGCTAGTGGTTTGGAATCATCCGGGACAGGCTCTGGGGGCAATCAGCCCCAGCATTTT. It translates to CASGLESSGTGSGGNQPQHF.

The rearrangement links TRBV5-4 to TRBJ2-1; a possible D gene is TRBD2 (7 bases). CDR3 length: 18 amino acids. Germline V CDR1 and CDR2: SGHNT, YYREEE (reference sequence). The V end lost 7 bases, the J end lost 0 bases, and 23 bases lay between the germline ends. The CDR3 nucleotides are TGTGCCAGCGAGTATAGGGGGGGGGGGGAGAGCTCCTACAATGAGCAGTTCTTC. It codes for CASEYRGGGESSYNEQFF.

This clonotype was observed many times. The gene calls are TRBV12-3 or TRBV12-4 and TRBJ1-2; D gene uncertain. Trimming removed 3 bases at V and 5 bases at J, with 16 bases between. The CDR3 extends over 15 amino acids. The CDR3 is CASSFDPGMGYGYTF. As DNA, the CDR3 is TGTGCCAGCAGTTTCGATCCGGGGATGGGGTATGGCTACACCTTC.

This clonotype was detected many times. The chain is built from TRBV27 and TRBJ2-7; 12 bases match TRBD2. The J segment lost 4 bases and the V segment lost 10 bases, leaving 8 bases of the junction unmatched. The germline V gene has CDR1 MNHEY and CDR2 SMNVEV (reference sequence). The CDR3 has 14 amino acids. CDR3 in DNA: TGTGCCACAGTGGGGCTAGCGGGAGGGTACGAGCAGTACTTC. Protein product: CATVGLAGGYEQYF.